Sequencing of this T cell receptor beta chain was carried out in a study of CXCR3-negative and CXCR3-positive naive CD8 T cells (dated by TCRdb to about 2019). Broadly, across the study: In total, approximately 130 million TRB reads were obtained, or roughly 1.5 +/- 0.3 million reads per library. Data from about 10 donors, pooled across two independent experiments, went into the diversity and physicochemical repertoire analyses. The TRBV-TRBJ cluster analysis covered naive subsets from a handful of donors and memory cells from 3 donors.

Study-wide findings and limitations: Repertoire diversity was comparably high in both naive subsets but much lower in memory CD8+ T cells. Freshly isolated PBMCs were used for most assays because CXCR3 expression partially decreased after cryopreservation. TRBV-TRBJ usage was similar between naive CXCR3-negative and CXCR3-positive cells from the same donor, while memory cells showed distinct patterns. Because surface CD5, which is linked to self-reactivity in mice, was comparable between the naive subsets, TCR interaction strength was also inferred from the physicochemical properties of TRB CDR3s. Compared with CXCR3-negative naive cells, CXCR3-positive naive cells had TRB CDR3s with higher hydrophobicity (lower Kidera factor 4), lower energy, and higher strength and volume indices.

The CDR3 sequence holds 15 residues, the cysteine and phenylalanine included. Only the protein is on record. The CDR1 and CDR2 encoded by the germline V gene (reference sequence) are LNHDA and SQIVND. With respect to this clonotype: Its target antigen remains unknown.

Sequencing instrument: NextSeq 550. The Human TCR Profiling Kit (MiLaboratory) was used to prepare UMI-labeled 5' RACE TRB cDNA libraries. cDNA synthesis used the entire amount of extracted RNA, and PCR amplification then used the entire amount of cDNA produced. Libraries were prepared in parallel with an identical number of PCR cycles. Concerning the study's data processing: About 57,000 +/- 9,900 unique UMI-labeled TRB cDNA molecules per library were extracted with MIGEC and MiXCR, with at least two reads per UMI required. An average of around 40,000 +/- 10,000 functional in-frame TRB CDR3 nucleotide clonotypes without stop codons was found per library. After downsampling to 5000 UMI-labeled TRB molecules per sample, diversity metrics such as normalized Shannon-Wiener and Chao1 were calculated in VDJtools. For the central five CDR3 residues, VDJtools calculated physicochemical properties weighted by clonotype size, namely interaction energy, strength, volume and Kidera factor 4. After reprocessing by TCRdb, each CDR3 protein sequence is one entry, and no DNA is given. The V and J calls follow TCRdb's processing rather than the paper's. The record for this sample contains 130,000 or so distinct CDR3 sequences. Just under 0.5% of the sample is in the top ten clones.

For each CD8+ T cell subset, flow sorting was done in triplicate, and around 300,000 cells per subset went directly into RLT lysis buffer. To exclude memory contaminants, naive CD8+ T cells were stringently defined as CD45RO-CCR7+CD27+CD95-. Using standard density gradient centrifugation, peripheral blood mononuclear cells were isolated from buffy coats. A FACSAria III was used to flow-sort naive CD8+ T cells into CXCR3-negative and CXCR3-positive populations. Total RNA was extracted from sorted cells with an RNeasy Mini Kit. The chain uses TRBV19 and TRBJ1-5. The sample consisted of naive CXCR3- CD8+ T cells from blood. Read against the paper, the sample's cell subset or site label means: CD45RO-CCR7+CD27+CD95- naive CD8+ T cells lacking CXCR3 (TNR3-). The sequence was obtained from a human donor in good health. Some clones in this sample may be carry-over from other donors' samples. The CDR3 corresponds to CASSAFGDSNQPQHF.